This entry lists 10 T cell receptor beta chains sequenced from one sample in a study of CD8 T cells in Susac syndrome. Reverse transcription of about 0.45 to 1 ug RNA used random hexamers. TCRdb re-analysed the immunoSEQ multiplex PCR reads in MiXCR, keeping a single row per CDR3 protein. The sample yields roughly 190,000 distinct CDR3 sequences, approximately 94% seen once. The sample was CD4+ T cells from PBMCs. These receptors all stem from a human donor with Susac syndrome.

The chain couples TRBV7-3 to TRBJ1-6; TRBD1 is a possible D gene (6 bases). V was clipped by 3 bases and J by 9 bases, with 12 bases between them. The length of the CDR3 is 14 residues. From germline, CDR1 is SGHTA and CDR2 FQGTGA. This CDR3 reads CASSFLGAPSPLHF. The CDR3 DNA reads as TGTGCCAGCAGCTTCTTGGGGGCGCCTTCACCCCTCCACTTT.

This chain links TRBV6-5 with TRBJ2-3; 8 positions agree with TRBD2. J was trimmed by 4 bases and V by 4 bases; bases with no gene match: 4. CDR1 is MNHEY and CDR2 is SVGAGI in the germline V gene. The CDR3 is 14 residues long. Written as DNA, the CDR3 is TGTGCCAGCAGTTTAGCGGGGTCCTCAGATACGCAGTATTTT. It is translated as CASSLAGSSDTQYF.

This rearrangement joins TRBV19 to TRBJ2-3; 9 bases map to TRBD1. Germline V gene sequence: CDR1 LNHDA, CDR2 SQIVND (reference sequence). V lost 3 bases to trimming and J lost 4 bases; unmatched junction nucleotides: 8. The CDR3 runs to 16 residues. For the CDR3, the DNA is TGTGCCAGTAGTATTTCGGACAGGGGACTCCCAGATACGCAGTATTTT. The encoded protein is CASSISDRGLPDTQYF.

The V gene is TRBV5-4, the J gene TRBJ2-7, with 8 bases lining up with TRBD2. J lost 5 bases, V lost 1 base, and 5 bases had no gene match. The CDR3 is made up of 14 amino acids. CDR1 SGHNT and CDR2 YYREEE come from the germline V gene (reference sequence). Here the CDR3 DNA reads TGTGCCAGCAGCTTGCGGGAGGGATGGGACGAGCAGTACTTC. Encoded protein: CASSLREGWDEQYF.

This chain joins TRBV12-3 or TRBV12-4 and TRBJ1-5, with D possibly TRBD1 on 6 matching bases. Trimming stripped 5 bases from V and 4 bases from J, with 12 bases between. This CDR3 is built from 14 residues. CDR3 coding DNA: TGTGCCAGCAGTCCGACTCAGGGGAATCAGCCCCAGCATTTT. Its translation: CASSPTQGNQPQHF.

This chain uses TRBV30 with TRBJ2-5; weak D call: TRBD1 (5 bases). The CDR3 length is 11 residues. Germline values: CDR1 GTSNPN, CDR2 SVGIG (reference sequence). V dropped 1 base and J dropped 9 bases, with 9 bases sitting between them. CDR3 nucleotides: TGTGCCTGGAGTGGAGACAGAGCCCAGTACTTC. This encodes CAWSGDRAQYF.

The rearrangement uses TRBV11-2 and TRBJ2-5, with D maybe TRBD2 (5 bases). Germline CDR1 SGHAT, CDR2 FQNNGV. V dropped 3 bases and J dropped 5 bases, with 16 bases sitting between them. The CDR3 sequence is 15 residues long. The CDR3 DNA sequence: TGTGCCAGCAGCTTTAACCGGGGATCTGCGGAGACCCAGTACTTC. It yields the protein CASSFNRGSAETQYF. The full variable domain, completed using reference TRBV11-2 and TRBJ2-5, is EAGVAQSPRYKIIEKRQSVAFWCNPISGHATLYWYQQILGQGPKLLIQFQNNGVVDDSQLPKDRFSAERLKGVDSTLKIQPAKLEDSAVYLCASSFNRGSAETQYFGPGTRLLVL.

The V call is TRBV27, the J call TRBJ2-2, with 7 positions matching TRBD1. CDR1 and CDR2 from the germline V gene are MNHEY and SMNVEV (reference sequence). With 3 bases clipped from V and 3 bases from J, the junction kept 4 bases outside the gene matches. This CDR3 is 15 amino acids long. The CDR3 nucleotides read TGTGCCAGCAGTTTTGGGACAGTCGACACCGGGGAGCTGTTTTTT. It encodes CASSFGTVDTGELFF.

This rearrangement joins TRBV30 to TRBJ2-7, with TRBD1 identical over 10 bases. This CDR3 has 12 residues. Germline V lookup: CDR1 GTSNPN, CDR2 SVGIG (reference sequence). V shed 8 bases, J shed 2 bases, and the junction held 3 bases outside the gene matches. CDR3 residues: CAQGQGPYEQYF. CDR3 coding DNA: TGTGCCCAGGGACAGGGGCCCTACGAGCAGTACTTC.

In DNA, the CDR3 is TGCAGCGTTAGCCGGGAAACCCAGTACTTC. Its translation: CSVSRETQYF. The J gene is TRBJ2-5, the V gene TRBV29-1, with D possibly TRBD2 on 5 matching bases. Trimming left V 5 bases short and J 8 bases short, with 9 bases between. The CDR3 is 10 residues long. From germline, CDR1 is SQVTM and CDR2 ANQGSEA.